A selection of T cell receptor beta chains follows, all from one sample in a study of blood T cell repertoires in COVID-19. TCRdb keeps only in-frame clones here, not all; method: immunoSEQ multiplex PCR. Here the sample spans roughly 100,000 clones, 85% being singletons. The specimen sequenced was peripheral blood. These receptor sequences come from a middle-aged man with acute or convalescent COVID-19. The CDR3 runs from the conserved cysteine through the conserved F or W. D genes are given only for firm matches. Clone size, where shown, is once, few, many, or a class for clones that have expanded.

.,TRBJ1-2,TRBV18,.,CASSPRGGNYGYTF,TGTGCCAGCTCACCAAGGGGTGGAAACTATGGCTACACCTTC
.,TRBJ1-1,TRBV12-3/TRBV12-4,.,CASSFGGDTEAFF,TGTGCCAGCAGTTTTGGGGGGGACACTGAAGCTTTCTTT
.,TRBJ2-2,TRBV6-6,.,CASSPGTLFGELFF,TGTGCCAGCAGTCCCGGGACACTATTCGGGGAGCTGTTTTTT
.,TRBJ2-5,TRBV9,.,CASSSAGGLGETQYF,TGTGCCAGCAGCTCTGCCGGAGGGTTGGGAGAGACCCAGTACTTC
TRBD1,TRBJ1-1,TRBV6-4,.,CASSWDRNTEAFF,TGTGCCAGCAGCTGGGACAGAAACACTGAAGCTTTCTTT
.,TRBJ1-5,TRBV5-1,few,CASSLQSNQPQHF,TGCGCCAGCAGCTTGCAGAGCAATCAGCCCCAGCATTTT
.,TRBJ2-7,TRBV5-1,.,CASSQGSQGPYEQYF,TGCGCCAGCAGCCAGGGGAGTCAGGGCCCCTACGAGCAGTACTTC
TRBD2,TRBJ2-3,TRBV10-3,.,CATASGGATDTQYF,TGTGCCACCGCTAGCGGGGGGGCGACAGATACGCAGTATTTT
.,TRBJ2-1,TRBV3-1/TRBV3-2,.,CASSQGPSSYNEQFF,TGTGCCAGCAGCCAAGGTCCTAGCTCCTACAATGAGCAGTTCTTC
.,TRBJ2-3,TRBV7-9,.,CASSLVRASRQDTQYF,TGTGCCAGCAGCTTAGTCCGGGCTAGCCGCCAGGATACGCAGTATTTT
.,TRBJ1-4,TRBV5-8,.,CASSLAGRVSEKLFF,TGTGCCAGCAGCTTGGCCGGCAGGGTCTCCGAAAAACTGTTTTTT
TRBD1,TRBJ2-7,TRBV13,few,CASSHMDRGLLDEQYF,TGTGCCAGCAGCCACATGGACAGGGGGCTGTTGGATGAGCAGTACTTC
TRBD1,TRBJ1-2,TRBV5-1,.,CASSSDRVYGYTF,TGCGCCAGCAGTTCGGACAGGGTCTATGGCTACACCTTC
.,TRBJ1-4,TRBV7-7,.,CASSLSPQVNEKLFF,TGTGCTAGCAGCTTATCCCCGCAGGTTAATGAAAAACTGTTTTTT
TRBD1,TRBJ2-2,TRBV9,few,CASSVGDRLSGELFF,TGTGCCAGCAGCGTAGGGGACAGGTTGTCCGGGGAGCTGTTTTTT
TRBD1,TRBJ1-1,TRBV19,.,CASSLGDRMNTEAFF,TGTGCCAGTAGCCTTGGGGACAGGATGAACACTGAAGCTTTCTTT
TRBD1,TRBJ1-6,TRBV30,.,CAWSVRRTGTDSPLHF,TGTGCCTGGAGTGTACGGAGGACAGGGACGGATTCACCCCTCCACTTT
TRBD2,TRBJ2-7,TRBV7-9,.,CASSLVGGTSPYEQYF,TGTGCCAGCAGCTTAGTAGGAGGGACTAGCCCTTACGAGCAGTACTTC
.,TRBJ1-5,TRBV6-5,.,CASRGYAYSNQPQHF,TGTGCCAGTCGGGGTTACGCGTATAGCAATCAGCCCCAGCATTTT
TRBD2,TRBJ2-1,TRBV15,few,CATSRGTSGGDQQFF,TGTGCCACCAGCAGAGGGACTAGCGGGGGTGACCAGCAGTTCTTC
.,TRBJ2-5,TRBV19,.,CASSMLGTGKETQYF,TGTGCCAGTAGTATGCTAGGAACGGGAAAAGAGACCCAGTACTTC
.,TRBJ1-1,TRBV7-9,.,CASSFGGTTEAFF,TGTGCCAGCAGCTTCGGAGGAACCACTGAAGCTTTCTTT
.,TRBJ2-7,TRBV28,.,CASSLSAAGKHYEQYF,TGTGCCAGCAGTTTATCGGCGGCAGGGAAACACTACGAGCAGTACTTC
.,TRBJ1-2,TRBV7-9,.,CASTGTHQNYGYTF,TGTGCCAGCACCGGGACACACCAGAACTATGGCTACACCTTC
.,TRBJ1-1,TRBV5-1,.,CASSRGDNTEAFF,TGCGCCAGCAGCCGCGGTGATAACACTGAAGCTTTCTTT
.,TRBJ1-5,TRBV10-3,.,CAISEGRGQPQHF,TGTGCCATCAGTGAAGGGCGCGGGCAGCCCCAGCATTTT
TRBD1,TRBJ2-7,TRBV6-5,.,CASSETGGAYEQYF,TGTGCCAGCAGCGAGACAGGGGGCGCGTATGAGCAGTACTTC